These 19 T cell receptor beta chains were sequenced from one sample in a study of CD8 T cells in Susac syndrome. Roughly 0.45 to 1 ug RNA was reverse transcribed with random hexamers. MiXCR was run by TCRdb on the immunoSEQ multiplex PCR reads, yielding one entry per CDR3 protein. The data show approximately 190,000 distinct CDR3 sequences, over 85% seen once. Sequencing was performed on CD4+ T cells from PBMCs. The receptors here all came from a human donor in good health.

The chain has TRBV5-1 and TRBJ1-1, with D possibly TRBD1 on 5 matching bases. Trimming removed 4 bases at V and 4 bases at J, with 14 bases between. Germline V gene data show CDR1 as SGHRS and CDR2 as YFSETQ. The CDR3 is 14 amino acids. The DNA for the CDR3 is TGCGCCAGCAGCACCGGGGCCTTACCCACTGAAGCTTTCTTT. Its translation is CASSTGALPTEAFF.

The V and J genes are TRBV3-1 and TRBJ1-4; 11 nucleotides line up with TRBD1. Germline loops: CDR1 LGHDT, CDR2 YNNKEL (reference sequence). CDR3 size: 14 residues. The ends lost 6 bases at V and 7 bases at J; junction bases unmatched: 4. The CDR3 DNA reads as TGTGCCAGCAGACGGACAGGGGGCGGTGAAAAACTGTTTTTT. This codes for CASRRTGGGEKLFF.

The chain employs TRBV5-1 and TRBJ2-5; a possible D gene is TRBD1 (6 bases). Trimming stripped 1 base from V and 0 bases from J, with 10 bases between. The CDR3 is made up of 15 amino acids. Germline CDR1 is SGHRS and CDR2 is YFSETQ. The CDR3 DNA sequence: TGCGCCAGCAGCTTGACAGGGAAGAACCAAGAGACCCAGTACTTC. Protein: CASSLTGKNQETQYF.

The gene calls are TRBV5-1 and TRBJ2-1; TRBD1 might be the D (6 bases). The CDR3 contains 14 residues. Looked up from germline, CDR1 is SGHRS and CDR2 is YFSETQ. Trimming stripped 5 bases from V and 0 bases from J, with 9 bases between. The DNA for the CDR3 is TGCGCCAGCAGTTACAGGGTCTCCTACAATGAGCAGTTCTTC. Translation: CASSYRVSYNEQFF.

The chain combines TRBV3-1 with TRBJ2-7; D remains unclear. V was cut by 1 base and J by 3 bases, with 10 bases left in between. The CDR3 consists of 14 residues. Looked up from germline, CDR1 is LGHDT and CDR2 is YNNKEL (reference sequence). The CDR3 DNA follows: TGTGCCAGCAGCCAAGTTAACAGATTCTACGAGCAGTACTTC. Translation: CASSQVNRFYEQYF.

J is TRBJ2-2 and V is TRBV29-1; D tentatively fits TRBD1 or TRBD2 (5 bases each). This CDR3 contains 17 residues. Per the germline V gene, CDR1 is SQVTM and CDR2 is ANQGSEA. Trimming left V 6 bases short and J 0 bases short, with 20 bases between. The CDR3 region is CSVLPGTLDSNTGELFF. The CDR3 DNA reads TGCAGCGTGCTTCCAGGGACCCTAGACTCGAACACCGGGGAGCTGTTTTTT.

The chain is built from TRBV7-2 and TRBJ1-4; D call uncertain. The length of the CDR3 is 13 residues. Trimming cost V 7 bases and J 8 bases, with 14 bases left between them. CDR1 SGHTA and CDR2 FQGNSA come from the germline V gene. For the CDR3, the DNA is TGTGCCAGCAAAAGGGAAGTAGGAGAAAAACTGTTTTTT. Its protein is CASKREVGEKLFF.

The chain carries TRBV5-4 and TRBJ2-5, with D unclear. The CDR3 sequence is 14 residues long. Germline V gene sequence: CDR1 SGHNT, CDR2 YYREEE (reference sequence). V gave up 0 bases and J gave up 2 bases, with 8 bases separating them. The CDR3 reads CASSLGLGQETQYF. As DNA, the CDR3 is TGTGCCAGCAGCTTGGGTCTGGGTCAAGAGACCCAGTACTTC.

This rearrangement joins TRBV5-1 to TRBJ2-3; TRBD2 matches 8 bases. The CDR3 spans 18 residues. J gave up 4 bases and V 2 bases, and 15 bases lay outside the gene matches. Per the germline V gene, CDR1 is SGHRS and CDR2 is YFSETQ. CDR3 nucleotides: TGCGCCAGCAGCTTCGGTCTCCAGAGCGGGGGTGAGGCAGATACGCAGTATTTT. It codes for CASSFGLQSGGEADTQYF.

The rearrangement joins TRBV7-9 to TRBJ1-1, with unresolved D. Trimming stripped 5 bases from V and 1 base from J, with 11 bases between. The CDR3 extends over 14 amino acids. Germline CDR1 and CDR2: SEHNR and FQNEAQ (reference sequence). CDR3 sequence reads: CASSPAVGNTEAFF. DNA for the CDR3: TGTGCCAGCAGCCCCGCGGTGGGGAACACTGAAGCTTTCTTT.

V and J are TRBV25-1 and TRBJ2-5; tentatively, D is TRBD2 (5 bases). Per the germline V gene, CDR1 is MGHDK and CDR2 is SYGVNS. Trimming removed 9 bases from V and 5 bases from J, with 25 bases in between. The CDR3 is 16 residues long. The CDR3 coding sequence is TGTGCCAGTGCGCCGGGGAGCCCTGCTGTGTTGGAGACCCAGTACTTC. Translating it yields CASAPGSPAVLETQYF.

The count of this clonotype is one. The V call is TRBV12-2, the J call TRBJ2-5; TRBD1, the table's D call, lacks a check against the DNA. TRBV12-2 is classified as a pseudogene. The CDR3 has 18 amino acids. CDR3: CASRLAIGAVTGQETQYF. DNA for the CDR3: TGTGCAAGTCGCTTAGCGATAGGGGCGGTGACTGGGCAAGAGACCCAGTACTTC.

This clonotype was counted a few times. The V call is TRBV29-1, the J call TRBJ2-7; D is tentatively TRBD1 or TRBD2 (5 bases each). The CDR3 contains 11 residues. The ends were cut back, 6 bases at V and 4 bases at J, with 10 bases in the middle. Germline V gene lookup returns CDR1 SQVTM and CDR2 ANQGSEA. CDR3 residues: CSVGTGYEQYV. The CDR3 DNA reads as TGCAGCGTGGGGACGGGGTACGAGCAGTACGTC.

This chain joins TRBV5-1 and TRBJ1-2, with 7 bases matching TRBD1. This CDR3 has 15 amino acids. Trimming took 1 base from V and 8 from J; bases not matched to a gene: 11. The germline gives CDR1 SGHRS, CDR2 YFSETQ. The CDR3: CASSLKPETGKGYTF. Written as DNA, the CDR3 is TGCGCCAGCAGCTTGAAACCGGAGACAGGGAAGGGCTACACCTTC.

The CDR3: CASSYRGSTEAFF. The CDR3 DNA reads as TGCGCCAGCAGCTACAGGGGGTCCACTGAAGCTTTCTTT. The chain uses TRBV4-3 and TRBJ1-1; 8 bases agree with TRBD1. The germline CDR1 and CDR2 sequences are LGHNA and YSLEER. The V and J ends lost 5 bases and 4 bases, in that order; junction bases with no gene match: 3. The CDR3 is 13 amino acids.

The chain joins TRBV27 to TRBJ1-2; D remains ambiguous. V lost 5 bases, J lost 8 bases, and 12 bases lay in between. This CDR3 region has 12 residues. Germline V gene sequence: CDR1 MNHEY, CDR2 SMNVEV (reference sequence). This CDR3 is CASSTSGRGYTF. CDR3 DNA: TGTGCCAGCAGTACCTCGGGCCGCGGCTACACCTTC.

CDR3 nucleotides: TGTGCCAGCAGTTACCCAGGGAGGGATCAGCCCCAGCATTTT. This translates into CASSYPGRDQPQHF. The chain uses TRBV6-2 or TRBV6-3 and TRBJ1-5, with D tentatively TRBD1 (5 bases). CDR1 and CDR2 from the germline V gene are MNHEY and SVGEGT. This CDR3 has 14 residues. With 2 bases removed from V and 5 bases from J, the gap between germline ends came to 10 bases.

This chain's CDR3 is CASRDRLKNAGANVLTF. CDR3 sequence (DNA): TGCGCCAGCCGGGACAGGCTGAAAAACGCTGGGGCCAACGTCCTGACTTTC. The chain joins TRBV5-1 to TRBJ2-6; 8 bases match TRBD1. The CDR3 length is 17 residues. Germline V gene sequence: CDR1 SGHRS, CDR2 YFSETQ. The V segment lost 7 bases and the J segment 2 bases; nucleotides outside the gene matches: 11.

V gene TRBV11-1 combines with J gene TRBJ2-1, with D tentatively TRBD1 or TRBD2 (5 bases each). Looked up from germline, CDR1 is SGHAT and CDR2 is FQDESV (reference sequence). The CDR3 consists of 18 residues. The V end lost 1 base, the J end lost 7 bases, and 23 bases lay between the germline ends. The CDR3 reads CASSLVGRRISGVNEQFF. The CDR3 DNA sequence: TGTGCCAGCAGCTTAGTGGGACGCCGAATTTCGGGTGTTAATGAGCAGTTCTTC.